This record looks at one T cell receptor beta chain sequence and its context. The library targeted TCRbeta and was prepared with unique molecular identifiers. TCRdb re-called the PCR reads with MiXCR, one entry per CDR3 protein. The top ten hold around two fifths of the sample, which has tens of thousands of distinct CDR3 sequences, roughly half seen once. This entry comes from a study of T-cell reconstitution after alpha-beta-depleted transplantation in children. The CDR3 is made up of 16 amino acids. J gave up 6 bases and V 4 bases, and 9 bases lay outside the gene matches. Germline assignment: CDR1 MGHRA and CDR2 YSYEKL.

This specimen was peripheral blood, taken before TCRalphabeta/CD19-depleted stem cell transplant. The chain has TRBV4-1 and TRBJ2-1, with TRBD2 identical over 10 bases. The origin of this receptor is a boy in the first two years of life with SCID, due to receive a stem cell transplant. This CDR3 is CASSPRQRGGGNEQFF. CDR3 coding DNA: TGCGCCAGCAGCCCCCGCCAGCGGGGGGGTGGCAATGAGCAGTTCTTC.